The 9 T cell receptor beta chains given below trace back to one sample, sequenced in a study of low-dose radiotherapy and immunotherapy resistance in tumors. As to time point: after trial treatment. Treatment indicated: LDRT plus nivolumab, ipilimumab, low-dose cyclophosphamide and aspirin (RACIN trial). cDNA synthesis used a TRAV/TRBV-specific primer set for both chains. The TCRs were subjected to amplification over roughly 18 PCR cycles employing a constant-region primer in conjunction with a V-primer adapter. Each CDR3 protein is one row after TCRdb ran MiXCR on the reads. Here the sample spans under 95,000 distinct CDR3 sequences, around 17% being singletons. This sample comprised PBMCs, obtained after low-dose radiotherapy plus immunotherapy. These receptors all come from a male donor with prostate cancer.

As for this clonotype: This likely came from a read error, as a far larger clone is one base away. The chain couples TRBV9 to TRBJ2-7, with D unresolved. The CDR3 runs to 15 residues. V was cut by 0 bases and J by 7 bases, with 17 bases left in between. Germline V CDR1 and CDR2: SGDLS, YYNGEE. The CDR3: CASSVGGGVYNEQYF. Here the CDR3 DNA reads TGTGCCAGCAGCGTAGGGGGTGGCGTCTACAATGAGCAGTACTTC.

This clonotype was seen a handful of times. The V and J genes are TRBV27 and TRBJ2-7, with 8 bases identical to TRBD2. The germline gives CDR1 MNHEY, CDR2 SMNVEV (reference sequence). This CDR3 has 14 amino acids. V trimming: 3 bases; J trimming: 5 bases; junction bases outside the gene matches: 6. The CDR3 DNA reads TGTGCCAGCAGTTTCACAGCGGGAGCCCACGAGCAGTACTTC. Translation: CASSFTAGAHEQYF.

The chain combines TRBV7-3 with TRBJ2-1; 9 bases agree with TRBD2. The junction had 4 bases not matched to a gene; V was cut back by 3 bases and J by 1 base. Germline V gene sequence: CDR1 SGHTA, CDR2 FQGTGA. CDR3 length: 16 residues. In DNA, the CDR3 is TGTGCCAGCAGCTTTCTTAGCGGGAGTTCCTACAATGAGCAGTTCTTC. Its translation: CASSFLSGSSYNEQFF.

This clonotype came up many times. The CDR3, as DNA: TGTGCCAGCAGGAAATCCACGGGTTCTGGCGGGGAGCTGTTTTTT. This sequence encodes CASRKSTGSGGELFF. This chain joins TRBV28 and TRBJ2-2; the D is unclear. The V and J ends lost 6 bases and 7 bases respectively, with 18 bases between them. From germline, CDR1 is MDHEN and CDR2 SYDVKM. The CDR3 is made up of 15 amino acids.

This clonotype was counted many times. The chain uses TRBV6-5 and TRBJ2-3, with 15 bases identical to TRBD2. Germline V gene sequence: CDR1 MNHEY, CDR2 SVGAGI. The CDR3 is made up of 17 amino acids. Germline trimming cut 4 bases from V and 0 bases from J; bases unmatched to any gene: 2. CDR3 sequence: CASSSGTSGRSTDTQYF. As DNA, the CDR3 is TGTGCCAGCAGTTCCGGGACTAGCGGGAGGAGCACAGATACGCAGTATTTT.

The CDR3 coding sequence is TGCGCCAGCAGCCAAACAGCCGACGTCGGGGAGCTGTTTTTT. This translates into CASSQTADVGELFF. This chain links TRBV5-1 with TRBJ2-2; D uncertain. The length of the CDR3 is 14 residues. V was trimmed by 4 bases and J by 7 bases, leaving 14 bases between them. From germline, CDR1 is SGHRS and CDR2 YFSETQ.

The table lists this clonotype with many counts. The V and J genes are TRBV4-1 and TRBJ2-1; no clear D gene. This CDR3 comprises 15 residues. V dropped 1 base and J dropped 5 bases, with 12 bases sitting between them. Germline values: CDR1 MGHRA, CDR2 YSYEKL. The CDR3 coding sequence is TGCGCCAGCAGCCAAGTCCCGGGCCTAAACAATGAGCAGTTCTTC. It translates to CASSQVPGLNNEQFF.

As concerns this clonotype: Given a far larger clone just one base away, this is likely a sequencing read error. This chain joins TRBV27 and TRBJ2-1; D possibly corresponds to TRBD2 (5 bases). The germline V and J ends were trimmed by 5 bases and 0 bases, with 17 bases remaining between them. Germline CDR1 MNHEY, CDR2 SMNVEV (reference sequence). CDR3 size: 17 residues. The CDR3 loop is CASSDQGPGSSYNEQFF. In DNA, the CDR3 is TGTGCCAGCAGTGATCAAGGGCCGGGGAGCTCCTACAATGAGCAGTTCTTC.

This clonotype was observed at least ten times. The genes are TRBV27 and TRBJ2-1; D uncertain. CDR1 MNHEY and CDR2 SMNVEV come from the germline V gene (reference sequence). The CDR3 runs 16 residues. V lost 5 bases and J 12 bases, leaving 26 bases between the germline ends. The CDR3 DNA sequence: TGTGCCAGCAGTGGCTGGAGTCTAAAAAGCCCGGAGCGGCAGTTCTTC. Its protein is CASSGWSLKSPERQFF.